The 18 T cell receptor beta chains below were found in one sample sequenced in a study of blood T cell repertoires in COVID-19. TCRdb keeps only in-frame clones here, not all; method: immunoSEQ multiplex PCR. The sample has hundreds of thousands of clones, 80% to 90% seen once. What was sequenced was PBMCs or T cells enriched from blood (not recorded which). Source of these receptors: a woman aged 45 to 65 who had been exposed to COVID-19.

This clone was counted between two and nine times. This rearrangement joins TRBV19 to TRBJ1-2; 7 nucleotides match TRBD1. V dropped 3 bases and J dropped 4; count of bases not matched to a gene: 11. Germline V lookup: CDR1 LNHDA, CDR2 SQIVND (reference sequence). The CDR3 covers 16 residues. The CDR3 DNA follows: TGTGCCAGTAGTATTAACAGGGGTCCCTCGAGCTATGGCTACACCTTC. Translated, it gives CASSINRGPSSYGYTF.

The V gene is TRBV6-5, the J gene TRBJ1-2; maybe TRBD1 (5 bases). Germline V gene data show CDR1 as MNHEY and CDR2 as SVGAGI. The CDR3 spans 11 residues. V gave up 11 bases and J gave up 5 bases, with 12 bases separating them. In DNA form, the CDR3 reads TGTGCCGGCAAACGGGGGTATGGCTACACCTTC. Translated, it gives CAGKRGYGYTF.

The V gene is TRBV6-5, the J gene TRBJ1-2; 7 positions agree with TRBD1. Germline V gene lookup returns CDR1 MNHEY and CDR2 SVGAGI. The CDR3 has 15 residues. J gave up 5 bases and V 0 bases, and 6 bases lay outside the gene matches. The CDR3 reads CASSYSRQGWYGYTF. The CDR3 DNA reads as TGTGCCAGCAGTTACTCCAGACAGGGCTGGTATGGCTACACCTTC.

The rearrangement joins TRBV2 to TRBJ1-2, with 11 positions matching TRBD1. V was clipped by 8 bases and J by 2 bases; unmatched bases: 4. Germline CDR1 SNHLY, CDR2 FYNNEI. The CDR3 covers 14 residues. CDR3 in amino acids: CASGDRGTNYGYTF. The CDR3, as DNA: TGTGCCAGCGGGGACAGGGGGACCAACTATGGCTACACCTTC.

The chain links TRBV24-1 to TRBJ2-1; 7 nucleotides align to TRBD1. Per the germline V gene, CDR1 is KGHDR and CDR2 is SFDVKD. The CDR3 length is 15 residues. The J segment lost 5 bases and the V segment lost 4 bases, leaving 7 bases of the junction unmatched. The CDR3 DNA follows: TGTGCCACCAGTGAACCCGGGACAGCGAACAATGAGCAGTTCTTC. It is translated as CATSEPGTANNEQFF.

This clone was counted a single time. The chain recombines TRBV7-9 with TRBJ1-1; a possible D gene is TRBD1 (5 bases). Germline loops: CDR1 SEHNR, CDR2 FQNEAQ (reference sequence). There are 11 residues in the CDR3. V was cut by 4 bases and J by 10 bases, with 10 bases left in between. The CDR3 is CASSSGGVAFF. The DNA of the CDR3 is TGTGCCAGCAGCTCCGGGGGGGTAGCTTTCTTT.

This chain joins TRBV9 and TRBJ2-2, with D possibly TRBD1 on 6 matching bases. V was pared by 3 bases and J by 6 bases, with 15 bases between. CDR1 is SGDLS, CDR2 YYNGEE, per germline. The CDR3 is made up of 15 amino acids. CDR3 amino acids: CASSAIRGNAGELFF. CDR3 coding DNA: TGTGCCAGCAGCGCTATCAGGGGAAACGCCGGGGAGCTGTTTTTT.

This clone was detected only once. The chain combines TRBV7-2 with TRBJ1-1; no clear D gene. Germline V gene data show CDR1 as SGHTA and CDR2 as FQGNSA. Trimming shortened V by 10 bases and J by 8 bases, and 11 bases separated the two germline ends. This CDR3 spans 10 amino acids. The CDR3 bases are TGTGCCATCCGGGAGATCGAAGCTTTCTTT. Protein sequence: CAIREIEAFF.

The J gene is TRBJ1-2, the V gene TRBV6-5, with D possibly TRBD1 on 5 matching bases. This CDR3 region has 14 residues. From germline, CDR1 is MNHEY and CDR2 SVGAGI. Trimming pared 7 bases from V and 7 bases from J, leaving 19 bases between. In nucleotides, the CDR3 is TGTGCCAGCACCCCCGCAAGGCAGGGAGGTGGCTACACCTTC. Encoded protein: CASTPARQGGGYTF.

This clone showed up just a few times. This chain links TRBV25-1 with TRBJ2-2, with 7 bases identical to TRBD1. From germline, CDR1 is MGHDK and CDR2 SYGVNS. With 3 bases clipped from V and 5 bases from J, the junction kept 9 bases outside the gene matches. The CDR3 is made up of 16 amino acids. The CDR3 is CASSDSRDSGTGELFF. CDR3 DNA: TGTGCCAGCAGTGACTCCCGGGACAGTGGGACCGGGGAGCTGTTTTTT.

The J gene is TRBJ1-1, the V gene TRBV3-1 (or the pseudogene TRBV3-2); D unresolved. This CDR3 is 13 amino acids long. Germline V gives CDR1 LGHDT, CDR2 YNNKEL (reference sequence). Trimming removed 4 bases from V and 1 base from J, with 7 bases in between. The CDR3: CASSPAGNTEAFF. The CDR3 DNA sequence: TGTGCCAGCAGCCCCGCGGGGAACACTGAAGCTTTCTTT.

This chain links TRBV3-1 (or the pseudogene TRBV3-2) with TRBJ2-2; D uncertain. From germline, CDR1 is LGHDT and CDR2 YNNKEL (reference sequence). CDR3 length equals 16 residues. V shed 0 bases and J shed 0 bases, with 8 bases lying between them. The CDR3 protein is CASSQEELANTGELFF. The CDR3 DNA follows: TGTGCCAGCAGCCAAGAGGAGCTCGCGAACACCGGGGAGCTGTTTTTT.

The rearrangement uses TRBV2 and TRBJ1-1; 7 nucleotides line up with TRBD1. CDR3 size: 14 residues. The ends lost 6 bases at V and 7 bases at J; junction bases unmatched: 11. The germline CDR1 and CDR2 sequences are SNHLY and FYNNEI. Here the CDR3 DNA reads TGTGCCAGCAGCCCCGGGACAGTGGCGGGTGAAGCTTTCTTT. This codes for CASSPGTVAGEAFF.

CDR3 sequence reads: CASGGVSGMNTEAFF. CDR3 nucleotide sequence: TGTGCCAGCGGAGGGGTTTCGGGGATGAACACTGAAGCTTTCTTT. J is TRBJ1-1 and V is TRBV28; TRBD1 is a possible D gene (5 bases). The germline gives CDR1 MDHEN, CDR2 SYDVKM. This CDR3 has 15 residues. V was pared by 8 bases and J by 0 bases, with 16 bases between.

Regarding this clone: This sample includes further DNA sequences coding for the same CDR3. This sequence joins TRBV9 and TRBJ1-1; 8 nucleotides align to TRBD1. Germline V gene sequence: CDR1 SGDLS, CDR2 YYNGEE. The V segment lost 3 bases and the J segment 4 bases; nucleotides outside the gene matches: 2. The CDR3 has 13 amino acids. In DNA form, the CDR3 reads TGTGCCAGCAGCGGCGGGACAGGCACTGAAGCTTTCTTT. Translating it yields CASSGGTGTEAFF.

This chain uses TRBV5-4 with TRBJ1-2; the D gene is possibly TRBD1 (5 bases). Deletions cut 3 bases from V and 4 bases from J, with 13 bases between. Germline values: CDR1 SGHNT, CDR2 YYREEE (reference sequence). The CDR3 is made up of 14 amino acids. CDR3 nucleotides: TGTGCCAGCAGCTCCAGGACACAAGGCTATGGCTACACCTTC. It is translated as CASSSRTQGYGYTF.

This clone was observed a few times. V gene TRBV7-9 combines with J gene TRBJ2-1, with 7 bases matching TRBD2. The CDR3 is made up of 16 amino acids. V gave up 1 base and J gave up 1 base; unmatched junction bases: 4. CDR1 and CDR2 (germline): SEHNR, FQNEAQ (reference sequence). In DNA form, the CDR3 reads TGTGCCAGCAGCTTAGGTCTAGCGGTTTCCTACAATGAGCAGTTCTTC. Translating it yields CASSLGLAVSYNEQFF. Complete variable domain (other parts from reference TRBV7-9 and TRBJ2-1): DTGVSQNPRHKITKRGQNVTFRCDPISEHNRLYWYRQTLGQGPEFLTYFQNEAQLEKSRLLSDRFSAERPKGSFSTLEIQRTEQGDSAMYLCASSLGLAVSYNEQFFGPGTRLTVL.

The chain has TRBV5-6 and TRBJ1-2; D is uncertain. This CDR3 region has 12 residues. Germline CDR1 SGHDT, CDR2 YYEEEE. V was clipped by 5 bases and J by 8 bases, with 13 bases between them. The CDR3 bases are TGTGCCAGCAGTCTCGGCCGGGGAGGCTACACCTTC. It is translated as CASSLGRGGYTF.